One TCR beta chain is described in this entry. These data come from a study of T cell changes during pregnancy in multiple sclerosis. Assay used: immunoSEQ multiplex PCR; TCRdb lists only in-frame clones, some missing. The data show 78,000 or so clones, about 92% seen once. The CDR3 spans 13 residues. V lost 11 bases, J lost 6 bases, and 17 bases lay in between. From germline, CDR1 is MNHNS and CDR2 SASEGT. Sequenced material: peripheral blood, taken before pregnancy. This chain links TRBV6-1 with TRBJ1-5, with D perhaps TRBD1 (6 bases). This TCR came from a female donor with multiple sclerosis, enrolled in a pregnancy study. The CDR3 bases are TGTGCCTGTTCCAAGACAGGAGTTCAGCCCCAGCATTTT. Encoded protein: CACSKTGVQPQHF.